The 28 T cell receptor beta chains below all came from one sample that was sequenced in a study of cytomegalovirus exposure and HLA in healthy donors. The table came from immunoSEQ multiplex PCR; TCRdb's copy has only in-frame clones and leaves some out. The sample records some 120,000 clones, about 85% being singletons. The sample comprised PBMCs. Receptors were obtained from a woman in her thirties in good health and CMV-seronegative.

The rearrangement uses TRBV19 and TRBJ1-4; D is unclear. CDR1 and CDR2 from the germline V gene are LNHDA and SQIVND (reference sequence). This CDR3 contains 12 residues. Trimming took 6 bases from V and 5 from J, leaving 7 bases between them. This CDR3 is CASRGRNEKLFF. The CDR3 coding sequence is TGTGCCAGTAGGGGCCGGAATGAAAAACTGTTTTTT. Full variable domain (missing parts from reference TRBV19 and TRBJ1-4): DGGITQSPKYLFRKEGQNVTLSCEQNLNHDAMYWYRQDPGQGLRLIYYSQIVNDFQKGDIAEGYSVSREKKESFPLTVTSAQKNPTAFYLCASRGRNEKLFFGSGTQLSVL.

This chain connects TRBV6-1 to TRBJ2-7; TRBD1 is a possible D gene (5 bases). Germline V lookup: CDR1 MNHNS, CDR2 SASEGT. The V end lost 5 bases, the J end lost 0 bases, and 14 bases lay between the germline ends. The CDR3 consists of 15 residues. The CDR3 is CASSFSWQGSYEQYF. Written as DNA, the CDR3 is TGTGCCAGCAGTTTTTCGTGGCAGGGCTCCTACGAGCAGTACTTC.

The chain joins TRBV6-5 to TRBJ1-2; a weak D match, TRBD1 (6 bases). Per the germline V gene, CDR1 is MNHEY and CDR2 is SVGAGI. The CDR3 is made up of 12 amino acids. V lost 10 bases to trimming and J lost 4 bases, with 13 bases between them. In DNA form, the CDR3 reads TGTGCCATCTTCGGACAGAGCTATGGCTACACCTTC. It encodes CAIFGQSYGYTF.

This clone was seen a single time. The gene calls are TRBV4-1 and TRBJ1-3, with 7 bases identical to TRBD1. The J segment lost 4 bases and the V segment lost 0 bases, leaving 6 bases of the junction unmatched. The CDR3 has 16 amino acids. Germline loops: CDR1 MGHRA, CDR2 YSYEKL. CDR3 coding DNA: TGCGCCAGCAGCCAAGAGGGAAGGGGGCCGGGAAACACCATATATTTT. Translation: CASSQEGRGPGNTIYF.

This clone was found a few times. The chain joins TRBV9 to TRBJ2-2, with 7 bases lining up with TRBD1. V shed 3 bases, J shed 1 base, and the junction held 0 bases outside the gene matches. In germline, CDR1 is SGDLS, CDR2 YYNGEE. CDR3 length: 14 amino acids. The CDR3 DNA is TGTGCCAGCAGCGGGACAGGGAACACCGGGGAGCTGTTTTTT. Protein sequence: CASSGTGNTGELFF.

The gene calls are TRBV7-9 and TRBJ2-3; TRBD2 might be the D (6 bases). This CDR3 is 15 amino acids long. V was trimmed by 5 bases and J by 4 bases, leaving 16 bases between them. CDR1 and CDR2 (germline): SEHNR, FQNEAQ (reference sequence). The CDR3 coding sequence is TGTGCCAGCAGCCGTACTAGCACGGGTGCAGATACGCAGTATTTT. This gives the protein CASSRTSTGADTQYF. The complete variable domain, with remaining parts taken from reference TRBV7-9 and TRBJ2-3, reads DTGVSQNPRHKITKRGQNVTFRCDPISEHNRLYWYRQTLGQGPEFLTYFQNEAQLEKSRLLSDRFSAERPKGSFSTLEIQRTEQGDSAMYLCASSRTSTGADTQYFGPGTRLTVL.

This clone has a single count. The chain is built from TRBV27 and TRBJ1-1; 7 positions match TRBD1. Unmatched junction bases numbered 8, after V lost 3 bases and J lost 1 base. The CDR3 length is 16 residues. Germline loops: CDR1 MNHEY, CDR2 SMNVEV (reference sequence). The CDR3 DNA is TGTGCCAGCAGTTTCTCCTGGACAGGTCAGAACACTGAAGCTTTCTTT. Translating gives CASSFSWTGQNTEAFF.

This clone was seen more than once but under ten times. V gene TRBV6-5 combines with J gene TRBJ1-1; no firm D call. V lost 2 bases, J lost 1 base, and 11 bases lay in between. The CDR3 covers 15 residues. CDR1 is MNHEY, CDR2 SVGAGI, per germline. CDR3 region: CASSYEIARNTEAFF. The CDR3 DNA is TGTGCCAGCAGTTACGAAATCGCTAGGAACACTGAAGCTTTCTTT.

The rearrangement joins TRBV18 to TRBJ2-7, with D tentatively TRBD1 (6 bases). CDR1 is KGHSH and CDR2 is LQKENI in the germline V gene. The CDR3 loop spans 14 amino acids. V gave up 1 base and J gave up 3 bases, with 10 bases separating them. The CDR3 sequence is CASSPLGQSYEQYF. CDR3 coding DNA: TGTGCCAGCTCACCACTAGGACAGAGCTACGAGCAGTACTTC. Together with reference TRBV18 and TRBJ2-7, the CDR3 gives the full variable domain: NAGVMQNPRHLVRRRGQEARLRCSPMKGHSHVYWYRQLPEEGLKFMVYLQKENIIDESGMPKERFSAEFPKEGPSILRIQQVVRGDSAAYFCASSPLGQSYEQYFGPGTRLTVT.

This clone was seen only once. This chain connects TRBV19 to TRBJ2-2; the match to TRBD1 covers 7 bases. The length of the CDR3 is 15 residues. V dropped 7 bases and J dropped 0; count of bases not matched to a gene: 5. Germline CDR1 and CDR2: LNHDA and SQIVND (reference sequence). The CDR3 protein is CASKGQTSNTGELFF. DNA of the CDR3: TGTGCCAGTAAGGGACAGACGTCGAACACCGGGGAGCTGTTTTTT.

This chain connects TRBV6-5 to TRBJ1-2; 9 bases align to TRBD1. The CDR3 consists of 14 residues. V lost 6 bases to trimming and J lost 4 bases; unmatched junction nucleotides: 6. Germline CDR1 and CDR2: MNHEY and SVGAGI. The CDR3 DNA is TGTGCCAGCAGAGGACGGGACAGGGTCTATGGCTACACCTTC. Protein product: CASRGRDRVYGYTF.

This sequence joins TRBV7-8 and TRBJ1-5; D call uncertain. The CDR3 runs 15 residues. The V gene lost 1 base and the J gene lost 5 bases, with 12 bases spanning the gap. Germline V gene sequence: CDR1 SGHVS, CDR2 FQNEAQ. CDR3 in DNA: TGTGCCAGCAGCTTAGGTCAAGGAGTCGATCAGCCCCAGCATTTT. Translated, it gives CASSLGQGVDQPQHF.

This chain links TRBV18 with TRBJ1-1; TRBD1 might be the D (6 bases). CDR1 is KGHSH and CDR2 is LQKENI in the germline V gene. The V gene lost 3 bases and the J gene lost 6 bases, with 14 bases spanning the gap. The CDR3 is 14 residues long. Here the CDR3 reads CASSPRGSGAEAFF. The CDR3 DNA reads TGTGCCAGCTCACCTCGCGGATCAGGGGCTGAAGCTTTCTTT.

J is TRBJ1-5 and V is TRBV7-2; 9 bases align to TRBD1. There are 15 residues in the CDR3. After removal of 4 bases from V and 6 bases from J, the junction contained 7 bases not matched to a gene. Germline CDR1 SGHTA, CDR2 FQGNSA. The CDR3 spells CASSSYRGLVQPQHF. CDR3 nucleotides: TGTGCCAGCAGCTCCTACAGGGGGCTGGTTCAGCCCCAGCATTTT.

The chain links TRBV11-2 to TRBJ2-5, with D maybe TRBD2 (5 bases). CDR1 SGHAT and CDR2 FQNNGV come from the germline V gene. The CDR3 sequence is 17 residues long. The V end lost 0 bases, the J end lost 4 bases, and 18 bases lay between the germline ends. CDR3 loop: CASSLESGLAWGETQYF. CDR3 in DNA: TGTGCCAGCAGCTTAGAATCCGGCCTAGCTTGGGGAGAGACCCAGTACTTC.

The V and J genes are TRBV7-2 and TRBJ1-5; the match to TRBD1 covers 8 bases. The trim removed 5 bases at V and 4 bases at J, leaving 7 bases unmatched. Germline V lookup: CDR1 SGHTA, CDR2 FQGNSA. The CDR3 spans 15 residues. The CDR3 region is CASSKGQGGNQPQHF. In DNA, the CDR3 is TGTGCCAGCAGCAAAGGACAGGGAGGAAATCAGCCCCAGCATTTT.

The rearrangement links TRBV5-1 to TRBJ2-3, with 12 bases identical to TRBD2. This CDR3 comprises 17 residues. V lost 0 bases, J lost 5 bases, and 7 bases stayed unmatched. Per germline, CDR1 SGHRS and CDR2 YFSETQ. The CDR3 spells CASSLEASGGARDTQYF. The CDR3 DNA sequence: TGCGCCAGCAGCTTGGAAGCTAGCGGGGGGGCAAGAGATACGCAGTATTTT.

The chain has TRBV11-2 and TRBJ2-1; TRBD2 might be the D (5 bases). V dropped 5 bases and J dropped 3 bases, with 11 bases sitting between them. The CDR3 consists of 14 residues. CDR1 and CDR2 (germline): SGHAT, FQNNGV. The CDR3 region has the DNA TGTGCCAGCAGCCCACACCGGGACTACAATGAGCAGTTCTTC. It specifies CASSPHRDYNEQFF.

The V and J genes are TRBV6-6 and TRBJ2-5; maybe TRBD1 (6 bases). This CDR3 spans 15 amino acids. Trimming removed 7 bases at V and 1 base at J, with 16 bases between. Germline assignment: CDR1 MNHNY and CDR2 SVGAGI (reference sequence). DNA for the CDR3: TGTGCCAGCACTCTGGGCAGGACAGCCCAAGAGACCCAGTACTTC. Translating gives CASTLGRTAQETQYF.

This clone has more than one count but fewer than ten. The chain's CDR3 is CASSLAGSSYEQYF. The CDR3 DNA reads as TGTGCCAGCAGCTTAGCAGGCAGCTCCTACGAGCAGTACTTC. The rearrangement joins TRBV11-3 to TRBJ2-7; D is unresolved. This CDR3 region has 14 residues. Trimming pared 1 base from V and 0 bases from J, leaving 7 bases between. Germline V lookup: CDR1 SGHNT, CDR2 YENEEA.

The rearrangement uses TRBV5-4 and TRBJ2-5; maybe TRBD1 (6 bases). V was shortened by 0 bases and J by 5 bases, with 17 bases between the two germline ends. The CDR3 has 16 residues. Per the germline V gene, CDR1 is SGHNT and CDR2 is YYREEE (reference sequence). The CDR3 sequence: CASSLGGADRGETQYF. In DNA form, the CDR3 reads TGTGCCAGCAGCTTGGGAGGGGCGGATAGGGGGGAGACCCAGTACTTC.

This chain uses TRBV5-1 with TRBJ1-1, with a weak D call TRBD1 (6 bases). Trimming pared 7 bases from V and 1 base from J, leaving 8 bases between. This CDR3 is 12 amino acids long. Germline-derived CDR1 and CDR2 are SGHRS and YFSETQ. CDR3 loop: CASGQTNTEAFF. DNA for the CDR3: TGCGCCAGCGGACAGACGAACACTGAAGCTTTCTTT. The complete variable domain, with remaining parts taken from reference TRBV5-1 and TRBJ1-1, reads KAGVTQTPRYLIKTRGQQVTLSCSPISGHRSVSWYQQTPGQGLQFLFEYFSETQRNKGNFPGRFSGRQFSNSRSEMNVSTLELGDSALYLCASGQTNTEAFFGQGTRLTVV.

This clone is a singleton in its sample. The rearrangement joins TRBV5-1 to TRBJ2-1; 7 bases are shared with TRBD1. J was trimmed by 5 bases and V by 5 bases; bases with no gene match: 16. Germline V gives CDR1 SGHRS, CDR2 YFSETQ. This CDR3 comprises 17 residues. The DNA for the CDR3 is TGCGCCAGCAGTACCCCCGCCGGGACAGTGATAAACAATGAGCAGTTCTTC. This encodes CASSTPAGTVINNEQFF.

The rearrangement uses TRBV5-5 and TRBJ1-5; D is unresolved. Germline V gene sequence: CDR1 SGHKS, CDR2 YYEKEE (reference sequence). This CDR3 is built from 14 residues. V lost 1 base, J lost 1 base, and 6 bases lay in between. The CDR3 reads CASSLLQSNQPQHF. The CDR3 bases are TGTGCCAGCAGCTTGTTACAGAGCAATCAGCCCCAGCATTTT.

This chain connects TRBV15 to TRBJ2-7; D is unresolved. Trimming removed 0 bases from V and 5 bases from J, with 11 bases in between. Germline CDR1 is LNHNV and CDR2 is YYDKDF (reference sequence). The CDR3 extends over 14 amino acids. The CDR3 sequence: CATSRDFAADEQYF. CDR3 bases: TGTGCCACCAGCAGAGATTTCGCGGCCGACGAGCAGTACTTC. The full variable domain, in which reference TRBV15 and TRBJ2-7 provide the parts outside the CDR3, is DAMVIQNPRYQVTQFGKPVTLSCSQTLNHNVMYWYQQKSSQAPKLLFHYYDKDFNNEADTPDNFQSRRPNTSFCFLDIRSPGLGDTAMYLCATSRDFAADEQYFGPGTRLTVT.

The chain links TRBV19 to TRBJ1-5; D remains ambiguous. Germline V gene sequence: CDR1 LNHDA, CDR2 SQIVND (reference sequence). Trimming pared 5 bases from V and 4 bases from J, leaving 9 bases between. The CDR3 length is 13 residues. DNA for the CDR3: TGTGCCAGTAGTGTCACAGCTAATCAGCCCCAGCATTTT. It encodes CASSVTANQPQHF. Together with reference TRBV19 and TRBJ1-5, the CDR3 gives the full variable domain: DGGITQSPKYLFRKEGQNVTLSCEQNLNHDAMYWYRQDPGQGLRLIYYSQIVNDFQKGDIAEGYSVSREKKESFPLTVTSAQKNPTAFYLCASSVTANQPQHFGDGTRLSIL.

This chain joins TRBV7-8 and TRBJ2-7, with a tentative D call TRBD1 (5 bases). Trimming left V 1 base short and J 1 base short, with 8 bases between. The germline V gene encodes CDR1 SGHVS and CDR2 FQNEAQ. The CDR3 covers 14 residues. The chain's CDR3 is CASSLGQLSYEQYF. The CDR3 DNA sequence: TGTGCCAGCAGCTTAGGACAGCTGTCCTACGAGCAGTACTTC.

J is TRBJ2-1 and V is TRBV11-2, with TRBD1 matching over 9 bases. V was clipped by 4 bases and J by 4 bases; unmatched bases: 11. CDR1 and CDR2 (germline): SGHAT, FQNNGV. This CDR3 comprises 17 residues. The CDR3 nucleotides are TGTGCCAGCAGCTCGGTACAGGGGGCCGGGACGTACAATGAGCAGTTCTTC. Translating it yields CASSSVQGAGTYNEQFF.